This TCR beta chain stems from a study of cytomegalovirus exposure and HLA in healthy donors. This CDR3 has 18 residues. The V gene's germline CDR1 is MNHEY and CDR2 SMNVEV (reference sequence). Trimming took 7 bases from V and 8 from J; bases not matched to a gene: 21. PCR primers comprised 60 Vbeta and 13 Jbeta primers. Only in-frame clones appear in the TCRdb table, and some are missing; sequencing was by immunoSEQ multiplex PCR. This table has some 180,000 clones, approximately 80% appearing once. The sequence was collected from a woman in her 30s in good health and CMV-seronegative. Sequencing was performed on PBMCs. The genes are TRBV27 and TRBJ2-1; 9 bases agree with TRBD2. CDR3 amino acids: CASTNTVSGRPLGDEQFF. Here the CDR3 DNA reads TGTGCCAGCACCAACACAGTTAGCGGGAGACCTCTAGGGGATGAGCAGTTCTTC.